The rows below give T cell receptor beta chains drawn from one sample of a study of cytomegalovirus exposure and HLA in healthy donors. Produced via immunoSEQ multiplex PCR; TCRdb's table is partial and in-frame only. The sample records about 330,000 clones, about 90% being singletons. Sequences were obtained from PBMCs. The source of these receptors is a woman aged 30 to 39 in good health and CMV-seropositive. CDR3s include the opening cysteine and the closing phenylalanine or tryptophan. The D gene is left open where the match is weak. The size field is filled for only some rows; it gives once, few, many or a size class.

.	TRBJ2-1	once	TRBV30	TGTGCCTGGGACCGGGTCTCCTACAATGAGCAGTTCTTC	CAWDRVSYNEQFF
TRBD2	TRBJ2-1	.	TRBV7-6	TGTGCCAGCAGCTTAGTACCGGGGACTAGCGAGTCCTACAATGAGCAGTTCTTC	CASSLVPGTSESYNEQFF
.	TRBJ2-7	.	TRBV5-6	TGTGCCAGCAGCTCAAGCCCCGGGATCCTCTCCTACGAGCAGTACTTC	CASSSSPGILSYEQYF
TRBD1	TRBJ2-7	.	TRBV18	TGTGCCAGCTCACAAACTCTCCGGGACAGGGGCTACGAGCAGTACTTC	CASSQTLRDRGYEQYF
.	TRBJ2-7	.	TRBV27	TGTGCCAGCAGTTTAGCAGGGAGCTACGAGCAGTACTTC	CASSLAGSYEQYF
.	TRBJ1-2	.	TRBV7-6	TGTGCCAGCAGCAAGACGGACGGAGCTAACTATGGCTACACCTTC	CASSKTDGANYGYTF
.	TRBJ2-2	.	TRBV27	TGTGCCAGCAGTTTATTCCCAAGTACCGGGGAGCTGTTTTTT	CASSLFPSTGELFF
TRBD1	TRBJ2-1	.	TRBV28	TGTGCCAGCGGAGGACAGGGTACTAGAGGCTCCTACAATGAGCAGTTCTTC	CASGGQGTRGSYNEQFF
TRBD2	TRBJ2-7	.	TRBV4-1	TGCGCCAGCAGCCAAGGGAGTAGCGGGAGTAATGAGCAGTACTTC	CASSQGSSGSNEQYF
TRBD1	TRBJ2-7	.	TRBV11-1	TGTGCCAGCAGCTTAACCCCGGGACAGCGGCTCTACGAGCAGTACTTC	CASSLTPGQRLYEQYF
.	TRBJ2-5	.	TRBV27	TGTGCCAGCAGTTTAACTACAGGTCCGGCGGAGACCCAGTACTTC	CASSLTTGPAETQYF
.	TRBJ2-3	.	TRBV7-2	TGTGCCAGCAGCTTAGGCAGCCATTATGCAGATACGCAGTATTTT	CASSLGSHYADTQYF
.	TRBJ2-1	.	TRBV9	TGTGCCAGCAGCGAGAGCGACAATGAGCAGTTCTTC	CASSESDNEQFF
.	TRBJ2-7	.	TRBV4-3	TGCGCCAGCAGCCAAGATATGATGGGACGGGAGCAGTACTTC	CASSQDMMGREQYF
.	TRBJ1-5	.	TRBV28	TGTGCCAGCAGTAGTACAGGCGGGCCCCAGCATTTT	CASSSTGGPQHF
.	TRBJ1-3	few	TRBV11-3	TGTGCCAGCAGTTCGGAGGTTGGGACCATATATTTT	CASSSEVGTIYF
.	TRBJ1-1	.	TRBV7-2	TGTGCCAGCAGCTTAGCGCTCATGATGAACACTGAAGCTTTCTTT	CASSLALMMNTEAFF
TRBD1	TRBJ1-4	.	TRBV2	TGTGCCACCATCCGGGACAGGGGTAATGAAAAACTGTTTTTT	CATIRDRGNEKLFF
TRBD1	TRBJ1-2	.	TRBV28	TGTGCCAGCAGACCAGGGGGACCTAACTATGGCTACACCTTC	CASRPGGPNYGYTF
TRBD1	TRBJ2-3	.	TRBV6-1	TGTGCCAGCAGTGAAGCCAGGGGGCTAACAGATACGCAGTATTTT	CASSEARGLTDTQYF
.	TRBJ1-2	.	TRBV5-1	TGCGCCAGCAGCTTGGATAACGACTATGGCTACACCTTC	CASSLDNDYGYTF
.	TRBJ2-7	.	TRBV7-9	TGTGCCAGCAGCCCCCTTGGACTTATCTACGAGCAGTACTTC	CASSPLGLIYEQYF
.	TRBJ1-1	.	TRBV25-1	TGTGCCAACAACGGATCACAAGGAGTGAACACTGAAGCTTTCTTT	CANNGSQGVNTEAFF
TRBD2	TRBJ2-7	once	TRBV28	TGTGCCAGCAGTTTACGGCGGGGGTACGAGCAGTACTTC	CASSLRRGYEQYF
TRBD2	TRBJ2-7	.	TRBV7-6	TGTGCCAGCAGCTTAGGGATAGCGGGGGGAATTTACGAGCAGTACTTC	CASSLGIAGGIYEQYF
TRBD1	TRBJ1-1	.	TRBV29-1	TGCAGCGTGACAGGGGCCCCACCGAACACTGAAGCTTTCTTT	CSVTGAPPNTEAFF
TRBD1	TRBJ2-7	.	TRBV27	TGTGCCAGCAGTTTAATTCAGGGGGCGCCCCGGGAGCAGTACTTC	CASSLIQGAPREQYF